This TCR beta chain was profiled in a study of shared clonotypes between healthy human individuals. General study findings and limits: Generally, naive subsets (rather than memory subsets) showed larger estimated richness.

As to this clone: Its target is not known.

Sequencing was performed with immunoSEQ multiplex PCR; in TCRdb, only in-frame clones are kept and a portion is missing. The sample shows hundreds of thousands of clones, around 78% of them seen only once. The TCR sequence derives from a woman in her 30s in good health. Source material: memory CD4+ T cells sorted from blood. This sample's subset: CD45RA-negative fraction.

CDR3 bases: TGTGCCAGTCAACGGGGGGGAAATCAGCCCCAGCATTTT. This translates into CASQRGGNQPQHF. The chain employs TRBV21-1 and TRBJ1-5. TRBV21-1 is noted as a pseudogene. The CDR3 is 13 amino acids.